One T cell receptor beta chain is described in this entry. It has no known antigen specificity. Nothing much larger sits one base from this clone, and base qualities are not available. The time point label of this sample denotes: about 28 days (+/-7) after the second vaccine dose. Because spike-specific TCR depth and breadth did not differ between the two schedules, AZD1222 recipients who got a second dose at roughly 4 weeks were pooled with those who got a second dose at roughly 12 weeks. Samples from vaccinated people were obtained from the UK trials COV001 and COV002, which included a single-blind randomized controlled phase 2/3 trial of AZD1222 (ChAdOx1 nCoV-19) in healthy adults. Trial participant PBMC samples were collected at day 0 and day 28 after the second dose for TCRbeta chain sequencing. These data come from a study of T cell responses to AZD1222 COVID-19 vaccine (dated by TCRdb to the early 2020s). Looking at the study overall: TCR sequencing covered 230 or so trial participants: about 210 given two doses of AZD1222 and 26 given two doses of MenACWY control vaccine. Trial participants were enrolled into age subgroups of 18-55, 56-69 and 70-plus years, which contained 148, 28 and 57 TCR-sequenced participants, respectively.

The CDR3 regions of human TCRbeta chains were analyzed by immunosequencing. In the authors' own workflow: Repertoire TCRs were checked for matches against a reference library of SARS-CoV-2-specific TCRs that had been generated using the MIRA antigen-specificity platform. Breadth meant the fraction of unique TCRs that were SARS-CoV-2-associated, whereas depth meant the fraction of total T cells that were SARS-CoV-2-associated. Using the MIRA data, each spike-specific TCR was assigned both to the spike region to which the TCR was reactive and to a CD4 or CD8 class. Log10-transformed breadth and depth values were compared by one-way ANOVA with Sidak's multiple comparisons tests. TCRdb re-hosts the immuneACCESS table, in-frame sequences only. Its copies lack some clones; in the studies checked, an unresolved V gene accounts for under half of them, and the cause for the rest is not known. From that table come the V and J calls and clone size; the DNA was used to work out D and trimming. The sample table shows some 130,000 clones, and just over 90% are seen once. Around 0.99% of the sample comes from the top ten.

V is clipped by 3 bases and J by 0 bases, and the sequence between their germline boundaries is 5 bases long. As encoded in the germline V gene, CDR1 is SGHTA while CDR2 is FQGNSA. Measured from the cysteine to the phenylalanine, the CDR3 is 13 residues long. The only DNA kept is the CDR3, 39 bases in frame from the first base. Here is what the overall study found, with its caveats: Vaccine-associated CD4 TCRs spanned the whole spike protein, with dominant responses in regions 160-218 and 743-854. Most participants were white British and females outnumbered males, and the authors suggested that clonal diversity may have been underestimated. Conclusions about previously exposed vaccinees were limited because only a handful of AZD1222 recipients were SARS-CoV-2 seropositive at baseline. Reportedly, close to half of the unique spike-specific TCRs recognized epitopes lying outside the regions that are mutated in the B.1.351 and B.1.1.7 variants. In the small 56-69-year group, the increase in depth fell short of significance, most likely because of low power. A significant rise in spike-specific TCR breadth and depth was observed after two AZD1222 doses relative to day 0 and relative to MenACWY recipients. Because no day 14 peak-response samples were available, repertoires were characterized only after the peak T cell response.

Sample: peripheral blood, taken 28 days after the second AZD1222 dose. The clonotype was recovered from an adult who received the AZD1222 COVID-19 vaccine. The rearrangement joined TRBV7-2 to TRBJ1-1; the D gene is not confidently resolved. CDR3 protein: CASSFTLNTEAFF. The sequenced DNA: TGTGCCAGCAGCTTTACCTTGAACACTGAAGCTTTCTTT.